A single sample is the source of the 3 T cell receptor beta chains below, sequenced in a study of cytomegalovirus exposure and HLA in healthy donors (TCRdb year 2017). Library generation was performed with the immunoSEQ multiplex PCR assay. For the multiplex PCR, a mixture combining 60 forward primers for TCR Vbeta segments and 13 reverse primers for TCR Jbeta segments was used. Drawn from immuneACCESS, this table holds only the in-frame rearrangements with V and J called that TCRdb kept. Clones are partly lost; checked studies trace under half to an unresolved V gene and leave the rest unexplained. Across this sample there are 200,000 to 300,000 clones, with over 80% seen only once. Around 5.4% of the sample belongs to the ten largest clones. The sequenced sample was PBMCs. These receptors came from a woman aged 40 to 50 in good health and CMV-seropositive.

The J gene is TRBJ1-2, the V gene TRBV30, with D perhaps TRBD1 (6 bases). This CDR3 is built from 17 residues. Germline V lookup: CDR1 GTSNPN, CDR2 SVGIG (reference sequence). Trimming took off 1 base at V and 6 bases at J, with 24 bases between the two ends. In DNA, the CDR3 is TGTGCCTGGAGTGCCCTCGGGACACCCCGATGGGGCGATGGCTACACCTTC. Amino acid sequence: CAWSALGTPRWGDGYTF.

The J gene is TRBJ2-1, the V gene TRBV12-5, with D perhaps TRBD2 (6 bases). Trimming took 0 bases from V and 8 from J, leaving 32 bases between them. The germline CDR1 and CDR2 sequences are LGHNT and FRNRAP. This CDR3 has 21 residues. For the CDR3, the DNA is TGTGCTAGTGGTTTGGTACGTGATTTGTTCGGGGGAGCGGGTCTTCATGATGAGCAGTTCTTC. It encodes CASGLVRDLFGGAGLHDEQFF.

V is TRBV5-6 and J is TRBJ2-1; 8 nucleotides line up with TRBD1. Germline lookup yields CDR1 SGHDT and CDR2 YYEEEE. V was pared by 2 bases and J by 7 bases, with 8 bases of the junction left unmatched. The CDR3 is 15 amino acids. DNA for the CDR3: TGTGCCAGCAGCTTCTTTGACAGGGGATTTAATGAGCAGTTCTTC. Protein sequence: CASSFFDRGFNEQFF.